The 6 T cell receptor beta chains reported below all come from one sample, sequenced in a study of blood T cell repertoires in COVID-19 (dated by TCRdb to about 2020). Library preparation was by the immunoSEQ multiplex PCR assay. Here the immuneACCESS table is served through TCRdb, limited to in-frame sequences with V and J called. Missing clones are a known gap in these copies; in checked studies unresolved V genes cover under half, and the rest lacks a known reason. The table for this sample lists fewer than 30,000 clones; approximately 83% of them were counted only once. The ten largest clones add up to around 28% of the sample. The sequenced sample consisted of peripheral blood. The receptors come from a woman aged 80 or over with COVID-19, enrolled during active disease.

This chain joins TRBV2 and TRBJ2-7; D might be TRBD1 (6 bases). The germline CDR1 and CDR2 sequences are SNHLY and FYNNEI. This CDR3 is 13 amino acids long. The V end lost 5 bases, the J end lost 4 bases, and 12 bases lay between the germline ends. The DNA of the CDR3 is TGTGCCAGCAGTACGGACAGAGTTTACGAGCAGTACTTC. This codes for CASSTDRVYEQYF.

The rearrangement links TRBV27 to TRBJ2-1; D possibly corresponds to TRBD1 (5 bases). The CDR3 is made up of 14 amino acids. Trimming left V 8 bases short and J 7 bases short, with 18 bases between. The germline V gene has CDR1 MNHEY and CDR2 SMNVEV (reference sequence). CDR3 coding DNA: TGTGCCAGCCGGGTGCAGGGTCTGAATAATGAGCAGTTCTTC. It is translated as CASRVQGLNNEQFF.

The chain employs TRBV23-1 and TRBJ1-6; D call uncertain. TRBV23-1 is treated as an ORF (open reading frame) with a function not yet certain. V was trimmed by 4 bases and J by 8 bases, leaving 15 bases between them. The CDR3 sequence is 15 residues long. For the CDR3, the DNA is TGCGCCAGCAGTCCGTTGACTGGGAGGGATTCACCCCTCCACTTT. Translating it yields CASSPLTGRDSPLHF.

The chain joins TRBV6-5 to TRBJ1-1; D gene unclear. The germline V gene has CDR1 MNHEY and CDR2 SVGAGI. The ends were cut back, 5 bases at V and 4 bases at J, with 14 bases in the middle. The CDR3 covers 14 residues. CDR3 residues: CASSLEGRGTEAFF. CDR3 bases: TGTGCCAGCAGTCTAGAGGGTCGAGGCACTGAAGCTTTCTTT.

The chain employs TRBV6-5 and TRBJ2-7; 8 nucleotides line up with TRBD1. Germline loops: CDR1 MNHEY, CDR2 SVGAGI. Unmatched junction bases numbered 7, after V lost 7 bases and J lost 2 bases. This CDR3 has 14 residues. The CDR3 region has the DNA TGTGCCAGCACCAAGGGGACAGGAGCCTACGAGCAGTACTTC. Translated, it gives CASTKGTGAYEQYF.

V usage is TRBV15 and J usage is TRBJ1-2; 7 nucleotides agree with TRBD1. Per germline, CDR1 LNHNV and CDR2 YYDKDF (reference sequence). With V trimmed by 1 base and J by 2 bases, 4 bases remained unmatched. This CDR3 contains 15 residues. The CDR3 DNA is TGTGCCACCAGCAGAGCGATGACAGGGAACTATGGCTACACCTTC. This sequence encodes CATSRAMTGNYGYTF.